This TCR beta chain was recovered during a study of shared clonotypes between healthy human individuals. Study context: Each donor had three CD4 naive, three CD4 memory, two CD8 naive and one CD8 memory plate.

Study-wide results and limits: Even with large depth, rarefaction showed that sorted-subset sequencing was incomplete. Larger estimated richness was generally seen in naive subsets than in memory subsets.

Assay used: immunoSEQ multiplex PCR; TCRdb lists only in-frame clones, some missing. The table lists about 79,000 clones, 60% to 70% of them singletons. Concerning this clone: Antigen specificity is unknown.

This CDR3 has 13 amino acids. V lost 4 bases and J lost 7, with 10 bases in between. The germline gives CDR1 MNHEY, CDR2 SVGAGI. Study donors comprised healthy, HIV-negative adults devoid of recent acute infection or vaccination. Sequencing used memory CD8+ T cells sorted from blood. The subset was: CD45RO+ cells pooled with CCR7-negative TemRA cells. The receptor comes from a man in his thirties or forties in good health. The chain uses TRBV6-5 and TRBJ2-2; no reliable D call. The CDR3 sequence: CASSFFNGGELFF. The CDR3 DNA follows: TGTGCCAGCAGTTTTTTCAATGGCGGGGAGCTGTTTTTT.